The 4 T cell receptor beta chains presented below share a single source sample, sequenced in a study of blood T cell repertoires in COVID-19. Some clones are missing from TCRdb's copy, which holds only in-frame ones; the method was immunoSEQ multiplex PCR. This sample has about 360,000 clones, with 65% to 90% found just once. Sequenced sample: peripheral blood. Receptors originate from a woman aged 60-70 years with COVID-19, enrolled during active disease.

In regard to this clone: The same CDR3 also results from other DNA sequences found in this sample. The chain couples TRBV5-1 to TRBJ1-2; TRBD1 matches at 7 bases. V trimming: 0 bases; J trimming: 5 bases; junction bases outside the gene matches: 4. The V gene's germline CDR1 is SGHRS and CDR2 YFSETQ. This CDR3 contains 14 residues. The CDR3 is CASSLGQGFYGYTF. In nucleotides, the CDR3 is TGCGCCAGCAGCTTGGGACAGGGCTTTTATGGCTACACCTTC.

In its sample, this clone was seen a few times. The chain joins TRBV18 to TRBJ1-1; D is unclear. The V gene lost 3 bases and the J gene lost 4 bases, with 12 bases spanning the gap. This CDR3 is 14 amino acids long. CDR1 and CDR2 (germline): KGHSH, LQKENI. CDR3 coding DNA: TGTGCCAGCTCACCTACCATGCGTGTCACTGAAGCTTTCTTT. This codes for CASSPTMRVTEAFF.

Only one count was recorded for this clone. The gene calls are TRBV18 and TRBJ2-7, with D unclear. CDR3 length: 14 residues. The V end lost 0 bases, the J end lost 1 base, and 7 bases lay between the germline ends. Germline assignment: CDR1 KGHSH and CDR2 LQKENI. This CDR3 reads CASSPPSESYEQYF. Here the CDR3 DNA reads TGTGCCAGCTCACCACCATCGGAGTCCTACGAGCAGTACTTC.

CDR3: CASSLGGQGLMNTEAFF. The CDR3 DNA follows: TGTGCCAGCAGCTTAGGGGGACAGGGACTTATGAACACTGAAGCTTTCTTT. The chain couples TRBV7-2 to TRBJ1-1; TRBD1 agrees at 9 bases. The germline V gene encodes CDR1 SGHTA and CDR2 FQGNSA. The CDR3 contains 17 residues. The V and J ends lost 1 base and 0 bases, in that order; junction bases with no gene match: 6.